This TCR beta chain was captured by sequencing in a study of blood T cell repertoires in COVID-19. The V segment lost 3 bases and the J segment 6 bases; nucleotides outside the gene matches: 7. CDR1 is SQVTM and CDR2 is ANQGSEA in the germline V gene. The CDR3 runs to 14 residues. Sequencing used immunoSEQ multiplex PCR; TCRdb keeps in-frame clones, though not all of them. The sample holds about 12,000 clones, roughly nine tenths seen once. This clone was detected only once. The sample comprised peripheral blood. J is TRBJ2-1 and V is TRBV29-1, with 8 bases identical to TRBD1. This clonotype was sampled from a man between 65 and 85 years old with active COVID-19. Here the CDR3 DNA reads TGCAGCGTTGACGGTCCCCAGGGGGCCAATGAGCAGTTCTTC. Its translation is CSVDGPQGANEQFF.